A selection of T cell receptor beta chains follows, all from one sample in a study of T cells in Graves' hyperthyroidism and ophthalmopathy. TCRdb independently ran MiXCR on the multiplex PCR reads; one entry per CDR3 protein. The sample records over 650,000 distinct CDR3 sequences, 45% being singletons. The sequenced sample consisted of peripheral blood or thyroid tissue (not recorded which). These receptors all come from an adult man with Graves' disease, either hyperthyroidism or ophthalmopathy (not recorded which). The CDR3 runs from the conserved cysteine through the conserved F or W. Each record gives: clone size, V gene, J gene, D gene, CDR3 DNA, CDR3 protein. D genes are given only for firm matches. Clone size is stated in some rows and not others, as once, few, many or a class when expanded.

>many|TRBV29-1|TRBJ1-1|-
TGCAGCGTTGAAGATGTTACAAACACTGAAGCTTTCTTT
CSVEDVTNTEAFF
>-|TRBV6-5|TRBJ1-6|-
TGTGCCGCGAACCGGGGGTCGGTTTCACCCCTCCACTTT
CAANRGSVSPLHF
>-|TRBV6-5|TRBJ2-2|TRBD1
TGTGCCAGCACCATGACAGGGGGGGCCGGGGAGCTGTTTTTT
CASTMTGGAGELFF
>-|TRBV29-1|TRBJ2-7|TRBD2
TGCAGCGTAACTCTCGGACTAGCGGGCGCCTACGAGCAGTACTTC
CSVTLGLAGAYEQYF
>-|TRBV20-1|TRBJ1-1|TRBD1
TGCAGTGCTAGAGACCCCGGGGCAGGGGGTAGGGACACTGAAGCTTTCTTT
CSARDPGAGGRDTEAFF
>-|TRBV7-8|TRBJ1-6|-
TGTGCCACCTCCCATCCGGAAGGGGTATCCTATAATTCACCCCTCCACTTT
CATSHPEGVSYNSPLHF
>few|TRBV7-2|TRBJ1-6|-
TGTGCCATCAGTGACGGTGTCCTTTATAATTCACCCCTCCACTTT
CAISDGVLYNSPLHF
>few|TRBV20-1|TRBJ1-1|-
TGCAGTGCTCAGAAGACAGGTGGGACCACTGAAGCTTTCTTT
CSAQKTGGTTEAFF
>-|TRBV7-8|TRBJ2-3|TRBD2
TGTGCCAGCAGCTTTAGCGGGGGTCGCACAGATACGCAGTATTTT
CASSFSGGRTDTQYF
>few|TRBV5-1|TRBJ2-6|TRBD1
TGCGCCTGTCAGGGACAGGGGGCATTAGGGGCCAACGTCCTGACTTTC
CACQGQGALGANVLTF
>once|TRBV19|TRBJ1-1|-
TGTGCCAGTAGTACCGAATGGGCTTTCTTT
CASSTEWAFF
>few|TRBV12-3/TRBV12-4|TRBJ1-1|TRBD1
TGTGCCAGCGGGAGGGGACAGGGCCCCACTGAAGCTTTCTTT
CASGRGQGPTEAFF
>-|TRBV29-1|TRBJ2-7|-
TGCAGCGGAGGGGACGGCTCCTACGAGCAGTACTTC
CSGGDGSYEQYF
>once|TRBV7-9|TRBJ1-3|-
TGTGCCAGCAGCTCCCGCGATCTCAGCGGACATTTTCAAGGAAACACCATATATTTT
CASSSRDLSGHFQGNTIYF
>few|TRBV7-8|TRBJ1-6|TRBD1
TGTGCCAGCAGCTCCACCCCCAGGGGGGCCTCCATACCCCTCCACTTT
CASSSTPRGASIPLHF
>-|TRBV5-6|TRBJ2-2|TRBD2
TGTGCCAGCAGCTTGTCGGGGGGAGTGACCGGGGAGCTGTTTTTT
CASSLSGGVTGELFF
>-|TRBV25-1|TRBJ1-6|TRBD1
TGTGCCAGCAGTGACCCAGGACAGGGTAATTCACCCCTCCACTTT
CASSDPGQGNSPLHF
>many|TRBV2|TRBJ1-6|-
TGTGCCAGCAGTGAAGCGACAGCGCTCCACTTT
CASSEATALHF
>-|TRBV29-1|TRBJ2-7|-
TGCAGCGTCGCCACCGGGACAAAAACCTACGAGCAGTACTTC
CSVATGTKTYEQYF
>many|TRBV29-1|TRBJ2-6|-
TGCAGCGTTCTCTCTGGGGCCAACGTCCTGACTTTC
CSVLSGANVLTF
>-|TRBV5-1|TRBJ1-5|TRBD1
TGCGCCAGCAGCCCTGGGACAGGGGCGCCCAATCAGCCCCAGCATTTT
CASSPGTGAPNQPQHF
>few|TRBV25-1|TRBJ1-6|-
TGTGCCAGCACTAGACAGGTCTATAATTCACCCCTCCACTTT
CASTRQVYNSPLHF
>many|TRBV7-9|TRBJ1-1|TRBD1
TGTGCCAGCAGCTTAGCGGGACAGGACAACACTGAAGCTTTCTTT
CASSLAGQDNTEAFF
>many|TRBV5-1|TRBJ1-1|TRBD1
TGCGCCAGCAGCCTGGACAGGGTGGAAGCTTTCTTT
CASSLDRVEAFF
>-|TRBV10-3|TRBJ1-2|-
TGTGCCATCAGTGAGACGGGACCGCGGAGGTATGGCTACACCTTC
CAISETGPRRYGYTF
>-|TRBV6-1|TRBJ1-2|-
TGTGCCAGCAGTTTGGGGGGCCCCTACACCTTC
CASSLGGPYTF
>-|TRBV19|TRBJ2-6|-
TGTGCCAGTAGAATACAAAGCTCTGGGGCCAACGTCCTGACTTTC
CASRIQSSGANVLTF
>many|TRBV19|TRBJ1-5|-
TGTGCCACCCAAGGGGGGAATAGCAATCAGCCCCAGCATTTT
CATQGGNSNQPQHF
>few|TRBV20-1|TRBJ1-1|-
TGCAGTGCTAGAGTTCCCGCAGGGACCGGCACTGAAGCTTTCTTT
CSARVPAGTGTEAFF
>-|TRBV12-3/TRBV12-4|TRBJ1-1|-
TGTGCCAGCAGTTTCGCAGGGATCTTGAACACTGAAGCTTTCTTT
CASSFAGILNTEAFF
>-|TRBV24-1|TRBJ1-1|-
TGTGCCACCAGCCTAGCGGGAGGTGAAGCTTTCTTT
CATSLAGGEAFF
>-|TRBV20-1|TRBJ2-5|-
TGCAGTGCCACAGAAAGTGCGGGGCGAGAAGAGACCCAGTACTTC
CSATESAGREETQYF
>-|TRBV5-4|TRBJ1-4|-
TGTGCCAGCAGCTTGGGTGGGGAAAATTTTGAAAAACTGTTTTTT
CASSLGGENFEKLFF
>few|TRBV20-1|TRBJ1-5|-
TGCAGTGCTAGACCGGGGTTCGGGCAGCCCCAGCATTTT
CSARPGFGQPQHF
>many|TRBV2|TRBJ2-5|TRBD2
TGTGCCAGCAGTAGGACTAGCGGGACCCAAGAGACCCAGTACTTC
CASSRTSGTQETQYF
>many|TRBV6-5|TRBJ1-1|-
TGTGCCAGCCAACAGGCGGGTGGGGACACTGAAGCTTTCTTT
CASQQAGGDTEAFF
>-|TRBV10-3|TRBJ2-7|TRBD1
TGTGCCACCTACCGGGACAGGGGGGACTACGAGCAGTACTTC
CATYRDRGDYEQYF
>-|TRBV25-1|TRBJ1-1|-
TGTGCCAGCTTAGAACCGAAGAACACTGAAGCTTTCTTT
CASLEPKNTEAFF
>-|TRBV7-9|TRBJ1-4|-
TGCGCCAGCAGCCAAGTCCCTAGGGGAATATCTAATGAAAAACTGTTTTTT
CASSQVPRGISNEKLFF
>many|TRBV19|TRBJ2-7|-
TGTGCCAGTAGTGACCGGGACACCTACGAGCAGTACTTC
CASSDRDTYEQYF
>-|TRBV5-5|TRBJ1-3|-
TGTGCCAGCAGCTTGGGGATTGGCTCTGGAAACACCATATATTTT
CASSLGIGSGNTIYF
>-|TRBV12-3/TRBV12-4|TRBJ1-1|TRBD1
TGTGCCAGCAGTTTTTTCCGACAGGGGGTCGGTCTGGCTTTCTTT
CASSFFRQGVGLAFF
>-|TRBV7-8|TRBJ1-6|TRBD1
TGTGCCAGCAGCCTCCGACAGGGGCAGTCACCCCTCCACTTT
CASSLRQGQSPLHF
>-|TRBV20-1|TRBJ1-2|-
TGCAGTGCTAGAGAGGAAGGCTACACCTTC
CSAREEGYTF
>-|TRBV29-1|TRBJ2-7|TRBD1
TGCAGCGCTGCAACCGGGACAGGGAACTACGAGCAGTACTTC
CSAATGTGNYEQYF
>many|TRBV29-1|TRBJ1-2|TRBD1
TGCAGCGTCCCAGGGGGTCGTTATGGCTACACCTTC
CSVPGGRYGYTF